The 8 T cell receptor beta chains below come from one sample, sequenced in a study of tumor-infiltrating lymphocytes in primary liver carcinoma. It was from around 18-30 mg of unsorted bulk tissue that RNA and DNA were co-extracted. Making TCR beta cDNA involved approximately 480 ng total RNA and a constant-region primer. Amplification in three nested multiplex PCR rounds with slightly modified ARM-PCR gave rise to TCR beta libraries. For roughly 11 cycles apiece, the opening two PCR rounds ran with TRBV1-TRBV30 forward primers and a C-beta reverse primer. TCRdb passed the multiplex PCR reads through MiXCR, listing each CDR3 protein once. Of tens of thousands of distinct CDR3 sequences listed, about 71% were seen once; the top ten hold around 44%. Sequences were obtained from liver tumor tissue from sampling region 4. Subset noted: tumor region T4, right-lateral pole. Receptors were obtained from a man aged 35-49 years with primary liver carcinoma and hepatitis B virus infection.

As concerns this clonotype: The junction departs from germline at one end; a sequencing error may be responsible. CDR3 amino acids: CASTECGANILTF. The DNA of the CDR3 is TGTGCTAGCACCGAGTGTGGGGCCAACATCCTGACTTTC. The chain combines TRBV6-5 with TRBJ2-6; TRBD1 is a possible D gene (5 bases). Germline-derived CDR1 and CDR2 are MNHEY and SVGAGI. This CDR3 is built from 13 residues.

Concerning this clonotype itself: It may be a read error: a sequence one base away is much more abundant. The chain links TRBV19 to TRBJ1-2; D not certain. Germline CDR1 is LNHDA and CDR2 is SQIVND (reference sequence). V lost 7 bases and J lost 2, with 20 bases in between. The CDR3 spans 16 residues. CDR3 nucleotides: TGTGCCAGTATTGGGTGGCTACAGTGGGCGAACTATGGCTACACCTTC. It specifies CASIGWLQWANYGYTF.

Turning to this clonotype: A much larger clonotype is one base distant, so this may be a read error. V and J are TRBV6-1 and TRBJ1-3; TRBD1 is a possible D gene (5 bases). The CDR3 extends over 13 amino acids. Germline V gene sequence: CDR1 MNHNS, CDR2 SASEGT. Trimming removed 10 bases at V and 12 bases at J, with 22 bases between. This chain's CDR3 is CATYTRGNAIIYF. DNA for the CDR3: TGTGCCACCTATACAAGGGGAAACGCCATCATATATTTT.

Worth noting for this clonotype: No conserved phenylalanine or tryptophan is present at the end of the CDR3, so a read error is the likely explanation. The CDR3 DNA reads as TGTGCCAGCAGCCAATACGGACCAGCGGGAATCGGGTCCAACGAGCAGTACTTA. Its protein is CASSQYGPAGIGSNEQYL. This chain links TRBV4-2 with TRBJ2-7; 7 bases match TRBD2. J gave up 5 bases and V 2 bases, and 18 bases lay outside the gene matches. The germline V gene encodes CDR1 LGHNA and CDR2 YNFKEQ. The CDR3 is 18 amino acids.

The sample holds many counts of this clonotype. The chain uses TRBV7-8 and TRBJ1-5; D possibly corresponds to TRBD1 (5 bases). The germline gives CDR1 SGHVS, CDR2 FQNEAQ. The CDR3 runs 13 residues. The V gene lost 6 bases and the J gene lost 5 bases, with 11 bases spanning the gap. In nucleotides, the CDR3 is TGTGCCAGCAGGACGGGGGGGGATCAGCCCCAGCATTTT. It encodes CASRTGGDQPQHF.

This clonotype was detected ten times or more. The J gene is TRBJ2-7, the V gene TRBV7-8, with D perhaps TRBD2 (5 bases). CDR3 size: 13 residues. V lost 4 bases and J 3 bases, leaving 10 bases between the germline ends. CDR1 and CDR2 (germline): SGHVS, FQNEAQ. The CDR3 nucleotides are TGTGCCAGCAGCTCCACCGGGGACTACGAGCAGTACTTC. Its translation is CASSSTGDYEQYF.

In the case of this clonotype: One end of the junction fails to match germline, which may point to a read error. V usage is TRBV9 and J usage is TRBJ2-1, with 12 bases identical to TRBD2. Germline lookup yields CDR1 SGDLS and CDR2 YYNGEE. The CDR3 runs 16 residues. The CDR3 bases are TGTGCCAGCAGCCCCCAGACTAGCGGGAGTAGCAATGAGCAATTCTTC. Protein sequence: CASSPQTSGSSNEQFF. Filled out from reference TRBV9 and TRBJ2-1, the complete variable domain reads DSGVTQTPKHLITATGQRVTLRCSPRSGDLSVYWYQQSLDQGLQFLIQYYNGEERAKGNILERFSAQQFPDLHSELNLSSLELGDSALYFCASSPQTSGSSNEQFFGPGTRLTVL.

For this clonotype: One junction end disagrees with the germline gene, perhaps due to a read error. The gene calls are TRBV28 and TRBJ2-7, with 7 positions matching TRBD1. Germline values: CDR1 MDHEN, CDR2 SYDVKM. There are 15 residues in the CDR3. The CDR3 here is CASSPSRQGFDEQYF. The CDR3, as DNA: TGTGCCAGCAGCCCGTCACGACAGGGCTTCGACGAGCAATACTTC.